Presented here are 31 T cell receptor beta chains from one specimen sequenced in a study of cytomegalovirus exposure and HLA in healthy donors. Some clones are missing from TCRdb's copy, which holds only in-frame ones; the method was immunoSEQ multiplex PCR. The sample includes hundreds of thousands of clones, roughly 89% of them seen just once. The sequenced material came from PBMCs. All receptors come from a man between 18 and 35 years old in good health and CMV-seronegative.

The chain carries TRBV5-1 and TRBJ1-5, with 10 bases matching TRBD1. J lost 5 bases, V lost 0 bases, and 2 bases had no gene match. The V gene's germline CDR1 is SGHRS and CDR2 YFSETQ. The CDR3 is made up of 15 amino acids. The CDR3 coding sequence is TGCGCCAGCAGCTTGGAGACAGGGGGCTATCAGCCCCAGCATTTT. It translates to CASSLETGGYQPQHF.

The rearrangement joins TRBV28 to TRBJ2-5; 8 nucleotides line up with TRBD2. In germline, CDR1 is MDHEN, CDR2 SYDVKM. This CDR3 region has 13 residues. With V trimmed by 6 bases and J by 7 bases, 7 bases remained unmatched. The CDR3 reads CASSPGTSRTQYF. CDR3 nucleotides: TGTGCCAGCAGCCCAGGGACTAGTCGGACCCAGTACTTC.

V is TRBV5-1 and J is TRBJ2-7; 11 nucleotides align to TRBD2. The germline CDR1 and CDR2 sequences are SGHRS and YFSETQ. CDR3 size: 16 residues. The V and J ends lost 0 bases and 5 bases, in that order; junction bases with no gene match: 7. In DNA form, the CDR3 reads TGCGCCAGCAGCTTGGCCTCTAGCGGGGGGACAGACGAGCAGTACTTC. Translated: CASSLASSGGTDEQYF.

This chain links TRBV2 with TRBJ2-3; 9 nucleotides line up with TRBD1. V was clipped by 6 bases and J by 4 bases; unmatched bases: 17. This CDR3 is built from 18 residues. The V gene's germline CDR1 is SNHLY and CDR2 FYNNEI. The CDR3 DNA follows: TGTGCCAGCAGCCTCAGGACAGGGGATGGGCCTGGCGCAGATACGCAGTATTTT. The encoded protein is CASSLRTGDGPGADTQYF.

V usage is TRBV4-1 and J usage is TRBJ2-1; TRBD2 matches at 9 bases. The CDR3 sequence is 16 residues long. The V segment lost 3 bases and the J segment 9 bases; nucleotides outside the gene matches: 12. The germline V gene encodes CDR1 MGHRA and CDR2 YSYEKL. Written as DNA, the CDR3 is TGCGCCAGCAGCCACCCGGCGGCGGGGGGGCCTGGTGAGCAGTTCTTC. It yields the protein CASSHPAAGGPGEQFF.

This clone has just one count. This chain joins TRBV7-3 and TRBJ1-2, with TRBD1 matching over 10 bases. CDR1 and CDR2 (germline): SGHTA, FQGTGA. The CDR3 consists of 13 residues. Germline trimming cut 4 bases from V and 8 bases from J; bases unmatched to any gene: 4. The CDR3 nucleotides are TGTGCCAGCAGCTCCGGGACAGGGGAGGGCTACACCTTC. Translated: CASSSGTGEGYTF.

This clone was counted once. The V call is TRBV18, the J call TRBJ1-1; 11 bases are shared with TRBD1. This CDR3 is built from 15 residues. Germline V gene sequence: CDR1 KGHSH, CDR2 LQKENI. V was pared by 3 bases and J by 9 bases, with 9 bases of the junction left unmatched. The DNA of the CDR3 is TGTGCCAGCTCACCGCCGGGACAGGGGGAAACGAAAGCTTTCTTT. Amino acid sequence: CASSPPGQGETKAFF.

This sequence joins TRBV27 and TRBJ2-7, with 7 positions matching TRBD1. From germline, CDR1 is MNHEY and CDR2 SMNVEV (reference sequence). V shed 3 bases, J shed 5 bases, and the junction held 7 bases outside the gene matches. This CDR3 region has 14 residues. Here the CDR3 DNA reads TGTGCCAGCAGTTTCCAGGGGGAATTGGACGAGCAGTACTTC. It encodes CASSFQGELDEQYF.

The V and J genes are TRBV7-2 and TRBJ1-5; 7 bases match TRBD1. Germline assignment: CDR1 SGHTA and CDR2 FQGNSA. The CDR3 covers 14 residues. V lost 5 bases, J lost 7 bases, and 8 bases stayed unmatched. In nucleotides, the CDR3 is TGTGCCAGCAGCCCGTTACAGGGGACACAGCCCCAGCATTTT. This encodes CASSPLQGTQPQHF.

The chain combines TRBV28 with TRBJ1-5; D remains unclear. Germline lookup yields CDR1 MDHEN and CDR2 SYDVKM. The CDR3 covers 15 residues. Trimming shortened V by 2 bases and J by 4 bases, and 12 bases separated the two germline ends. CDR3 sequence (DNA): TGTGCCAGCAGTTTAGGGAGCCAGCGAAATCAGCCCCAGCATTTT. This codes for CASSLGSQRNQPQHF. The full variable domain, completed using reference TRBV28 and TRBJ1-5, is DVKVTQSSRYLVKRTGEKVFLECVQDMDHENMFWYRQDPGLGLRLIYFSYDVKMKEKGDIPEGYSVSREKKERFSLILESASTNQTSMYLCASSLGSQRNQPQHFGDGTRLSIL.

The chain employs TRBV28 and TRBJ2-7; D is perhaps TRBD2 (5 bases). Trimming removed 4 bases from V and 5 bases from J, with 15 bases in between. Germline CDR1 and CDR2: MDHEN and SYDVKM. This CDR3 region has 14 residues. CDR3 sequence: CASSSPHDSDEQYF. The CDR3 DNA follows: TGTGCCAGCAGTTCCCCGCATGATAGCGACGAGCAGTACTTC.

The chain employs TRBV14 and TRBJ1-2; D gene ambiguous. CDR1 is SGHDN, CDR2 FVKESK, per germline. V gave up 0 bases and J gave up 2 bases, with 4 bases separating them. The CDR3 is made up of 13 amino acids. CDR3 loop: CASSQDINYGYTF. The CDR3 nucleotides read TGTGCCAGCAGCCAAGATATAAACTATGGCTACACCTTC.

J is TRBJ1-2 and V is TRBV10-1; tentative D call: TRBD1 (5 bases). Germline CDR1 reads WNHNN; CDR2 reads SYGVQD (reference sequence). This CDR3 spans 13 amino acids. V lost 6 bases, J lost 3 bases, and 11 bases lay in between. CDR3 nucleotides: TGCGCCAGCAGCTTCAGGGTAGACTATGGCTACACCTTC. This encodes CASSFRVDYGYTF.

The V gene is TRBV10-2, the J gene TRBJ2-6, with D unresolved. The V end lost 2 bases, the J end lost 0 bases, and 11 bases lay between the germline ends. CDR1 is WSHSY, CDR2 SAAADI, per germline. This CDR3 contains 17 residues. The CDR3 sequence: CASSEVERASGANVLTF. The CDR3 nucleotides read TGCGCCAGCAGTGAGGTAGAGAGAGCCTCTGGGGCCAACGTCCTGACTTTC.

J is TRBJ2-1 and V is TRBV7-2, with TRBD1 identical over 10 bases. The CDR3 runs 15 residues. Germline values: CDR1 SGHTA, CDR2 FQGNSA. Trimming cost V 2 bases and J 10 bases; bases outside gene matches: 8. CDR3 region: CASSLRDRGSGEQFF. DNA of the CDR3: TGTGCCAGCAGCTTACGGGACAGGGGCTCAGGGGAGCAGTTCTTC.

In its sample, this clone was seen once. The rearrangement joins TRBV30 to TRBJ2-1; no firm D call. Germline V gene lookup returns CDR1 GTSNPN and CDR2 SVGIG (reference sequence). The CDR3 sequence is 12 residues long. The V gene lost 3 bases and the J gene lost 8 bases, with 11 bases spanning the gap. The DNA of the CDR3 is TGTGCCTGGAGAAATAGCCGGCATGAGCAGTTCTTC. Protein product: CAWRNSRHEQFF.

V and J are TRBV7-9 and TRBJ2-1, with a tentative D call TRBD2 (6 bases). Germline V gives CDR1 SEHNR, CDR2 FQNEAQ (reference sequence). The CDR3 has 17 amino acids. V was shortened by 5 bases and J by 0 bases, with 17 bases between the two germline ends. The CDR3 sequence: CASSPPPRDSSYNEQFF. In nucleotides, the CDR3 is TGTGCCAGCAGCCCCCCCCCGCGGGATAGCTCCTACAATGAGCAGTTCTTC.

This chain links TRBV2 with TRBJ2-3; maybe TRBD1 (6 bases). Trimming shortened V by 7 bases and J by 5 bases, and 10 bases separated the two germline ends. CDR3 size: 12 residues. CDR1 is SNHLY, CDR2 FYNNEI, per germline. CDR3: CASNKGVDTQYF. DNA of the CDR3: TGTGCCAGCAATAAGGGGGTAGATACGCAGTATTTT.

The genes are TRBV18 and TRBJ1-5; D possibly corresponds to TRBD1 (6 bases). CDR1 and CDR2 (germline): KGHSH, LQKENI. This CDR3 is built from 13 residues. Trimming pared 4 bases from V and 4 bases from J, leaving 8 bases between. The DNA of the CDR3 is TGTGCCAGCTCACGGGACAATAATCAGCCCCAGCATTTT. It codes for CASSRDNNQPQHF.

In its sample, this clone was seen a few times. The CDR3 spells CASSAAGGVLSNYGYTF. The CDR3 DNA follows: TGTGCCAGCAGCGCGGCAGGGGGCGTTTTAAGTAACTATGGCTACACCTTC. The J gene is TRBJ1-2, the V gene TRBV9; 8 positions match TRBD1. The CDR3 extends over 17 amino acids. Germline loops: CDR1 SGDLS, CDR2 YYNGEE. V was pared by 3 bases and J by 1 base, with 11 bases of the junction left unmatched.

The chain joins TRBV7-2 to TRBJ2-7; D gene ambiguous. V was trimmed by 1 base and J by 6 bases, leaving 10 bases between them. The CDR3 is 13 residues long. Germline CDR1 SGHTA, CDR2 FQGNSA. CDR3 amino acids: CASSLGKELEQYF. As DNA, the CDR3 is TGTGCCAGCAGCTTAGGAAAGGAGCTCGAGCAGTACTTC.

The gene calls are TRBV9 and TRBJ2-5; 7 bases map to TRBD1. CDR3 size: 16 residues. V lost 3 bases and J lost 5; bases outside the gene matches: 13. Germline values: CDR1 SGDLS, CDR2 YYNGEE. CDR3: CASSASGGKEWETQYF. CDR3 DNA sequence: TGTGCCAGCAGCGCCTCAGGGGGAAAAGAGTGGGAGACCCAGTACTTC.

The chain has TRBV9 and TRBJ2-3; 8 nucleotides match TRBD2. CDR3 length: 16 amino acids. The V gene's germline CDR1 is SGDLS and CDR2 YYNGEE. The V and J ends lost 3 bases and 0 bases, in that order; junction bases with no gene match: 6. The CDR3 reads CASSAPLAGSTDTQYF. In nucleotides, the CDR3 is TGTGCCAGCAGCGCCCCCTTAGCGGGGAGCACAGATACGCAGTATTTT.

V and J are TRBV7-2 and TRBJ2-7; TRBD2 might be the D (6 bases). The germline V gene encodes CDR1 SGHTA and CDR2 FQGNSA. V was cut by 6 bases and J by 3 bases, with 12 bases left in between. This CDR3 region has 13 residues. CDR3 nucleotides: TGTGCCAGCAGACTCGGGAGTGGCTACGAGCAGTACTTC. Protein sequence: CASRLGSGYEQYF.

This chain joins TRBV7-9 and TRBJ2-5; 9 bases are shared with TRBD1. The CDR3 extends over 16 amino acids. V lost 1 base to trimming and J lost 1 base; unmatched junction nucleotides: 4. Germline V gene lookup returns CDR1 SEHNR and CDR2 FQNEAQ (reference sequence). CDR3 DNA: TGTGCCAGCAGCTTAGAAGGGACAGGGATCCAAGAGACCCAGTACTTC. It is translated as CASSLEGTGIQETQYF. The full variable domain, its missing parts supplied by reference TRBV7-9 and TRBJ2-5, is DTGVSQNPRHKITKRGQNVTFRCDPISEHNRLYWYRQTLGQGPEFLTYFQNEAQLEKSRLLSDRFSAERPKGSFSTLEIQRTEQGDSAMYLCASSLEGTGIQETQYFGPGTRLLVL.

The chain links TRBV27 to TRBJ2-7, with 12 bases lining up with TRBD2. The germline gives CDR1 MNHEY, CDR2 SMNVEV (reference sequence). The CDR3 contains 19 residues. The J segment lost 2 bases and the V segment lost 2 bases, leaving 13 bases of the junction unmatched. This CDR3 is CASSLAGLAGGATAYEQYF. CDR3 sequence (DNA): TGTGCCAGCAGTTTAGCGGGTCTAGCGGGAGGGGCGACGGCCTACGAGCAGTACTTC.

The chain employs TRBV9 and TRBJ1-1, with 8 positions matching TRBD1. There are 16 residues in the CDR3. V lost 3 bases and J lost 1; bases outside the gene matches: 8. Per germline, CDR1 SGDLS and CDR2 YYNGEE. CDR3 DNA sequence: TGTGCCAGCAGCGAGGCAGGGGGCCGGGAGAACACTGAAGCTTTCTTT. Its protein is CASSEAGGRENTEAFF.

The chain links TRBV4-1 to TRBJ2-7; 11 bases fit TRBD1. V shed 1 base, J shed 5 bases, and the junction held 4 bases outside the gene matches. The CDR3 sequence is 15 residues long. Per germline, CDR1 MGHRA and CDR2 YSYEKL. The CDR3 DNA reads TGCGCCAGCAGCCAAGTACCGGGACAGGGGGACGAGCAGTACTTC. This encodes CASSQVPGQGDEQYF.

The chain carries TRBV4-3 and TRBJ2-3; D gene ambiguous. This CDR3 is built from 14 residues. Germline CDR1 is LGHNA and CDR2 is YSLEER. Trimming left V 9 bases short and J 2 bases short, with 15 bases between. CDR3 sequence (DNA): TGCGCCAGTTCCCACTCGTATGCCACAGATACGCAGTATTTT. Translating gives CASSHSYATDTQYF.

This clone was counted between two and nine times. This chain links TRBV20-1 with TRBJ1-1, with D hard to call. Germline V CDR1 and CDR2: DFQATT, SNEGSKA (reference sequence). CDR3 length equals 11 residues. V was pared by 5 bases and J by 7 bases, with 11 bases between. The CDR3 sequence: CSAGSGFEAFF. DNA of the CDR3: TGCAGTGCTGGGTCGGGATTTGAAGCTTTCTTT.

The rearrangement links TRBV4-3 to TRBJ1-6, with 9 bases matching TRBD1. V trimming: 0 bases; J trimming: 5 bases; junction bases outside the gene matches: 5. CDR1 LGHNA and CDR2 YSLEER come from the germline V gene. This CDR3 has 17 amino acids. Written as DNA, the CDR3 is TGCGCCAGCAGCCAAGAATTGGGGACAGGGAATAATTCACCCCTCCACTTT. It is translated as CASSQELGTGNNSPLHF.